The 18 T cell receptor beta chains in this list originate from one sample, sequenced in a study of shared clonotypes between healthy human individuals. Here immunoSEQ multiplex PCR was the method, and the copy in TCRdb shows in-frame clones only, minus some. This table has millions of clones, just over 90% appearing once. Sequenced: naive CD4+ T cells sorted from blood. Subset: CD45RA+ positively selected. The source is a man in his late teens or twenties in good health.

V is TRBV29-1 and J is TRBJ2-7, with a possible D match to TRBD2 (5 bases). Germline V gene sequence: CDR1 SQVTM, CDR2 ANQGSEA. The V end lost 4 bases, the J end lost 2 bases, and 9 bases lay between the germline ends. This CDR3 has 12 residues. The CDR3 region is CSVVGSTYEQYF. In nucleotides, the CDR3 is TGCAGCGTTGTAGGGAGCACCTACGAGCAGTACTTC.

Remarks on this clone: Other DNA sequences in the sample encode the same CDR3. The chain is built from TRBV27 and TRBJ1-5, with D uncertain. Germline V gene sequence: CDR1 MNHEY, CDR2 SMNVEV (reference sequence). The ends were cut back, 0 bases at V and 2 bases at J, with 2 bases in the middle. CDR3 length equals 13 residues. DNA for the CDR3: TGTGCCAGCAGTTTATCGGGCAATCAGCCCCAGCATTTT. Amino acid sequence: CASSLSGNQPQHF.

The V and J genes are TRBV29-1 and TRBJ1-2; maybe TRBD1 (5 bases). Germline assignment: CDR1 SQVTM and CDR2 ANQGSEA. The germline V and J ends were trimmed by 4 bases and 4 bases, with 22 bases remaining between them. The CDR3 length is 16 residues. In nucleotides, the CDR3 is TGCAGCGTTGTTCGCACCAGGGCCGTCAATACCTATGGCTACACCTTC. Protein: CSVVRTRAVNTYGYTF.

V is TRBV6-6 and J is TRBJ2-7, with TRBD1 identical over 8 bases. The CDR3 contains 16 residues. Looked up from germline, CDR1 is MNHNY and CDR2 is SVGAGI (reference sequence). Trimming removed 2 bases from V and 1 base from J; junction bases left unmatched: 7. CDR3 nucleotide sequence: TGTGCCAGCAGTTACCCCGACAGGGGAGCGTCCTACGAGCAGTACTTC. This sequence encodes CASSYPDRGASYEQYF.

V gene TRBV10-3 combines with J gene TRBJ2-7; TRBD1 matches at 9 bases. V lost 7 bases and J lost 0; bases outside the gene matches: 7. Germline CDR1 ENHRY, CDR2 SYGVKD. The CDR3 spans 15 residues. CDR3 protein: CAIMTPGQGSYEQYF. The CDR3 nucleotides read TGTGCCATCATGACTCCGGGACAGGGCTCCTACGAGCAGTACTTC.

The chain joins TRBV30 to TRBJ2-1; unclear D gene. The germline V and J ends were trimmed by 2 bases and 7 bases, with 9 bases remaining between them. Germline CDR1 reads GTSNPN; CDR2 reads SVGIG (reference sequence). The CDR3 runs 12 residues. The DNA of the CDR3 is TGTGCCTGGAGTAATCTGGGTAATGAGCAGTTCTTC. It codes for CAWSNLGNEQFF.

This clone showed up just once. The V and J genes are TRBV2 and TRBJ1-1, with a weak D call TRBD1 (5 bases). V lost 6 bases and J lost 2, with 10 bases in between. This CDR3 region has 13 residues. Germline loops: CDR1 SNHLY, CDR2 FYNNEI. CDR3 protein: CASRGEQNTEAFF. The CDR3 bases are TGTGCCAGCAGGGGGGAACAAAACACTGAAGCTTTCTTT.

The rearrangement links TRBV20-1 to TRBJ1-2, with D hard to call. Germline V gene lookup returns CDR1 DFQATT and CDR2 SNEGSKA (reference sequence). V was trimmed by 3 bases and J by 6 bases, leaving 8 bases between them. The CDR3 has 11 amino acids. The CDR3 DNA reads as TGCAGTGCTAGGGACCGAGATGGCTACACCTTC. Translation: CSARDRDGYTF.

The chain combines TRBV6-5 with TRBJ2-7; 11 bases align to TRBD2. The CDR3 runs 15 residues. V shed 7 bases and J 3 bases; nucleotides not matched to a gene: 8. CDR1 and CDR2 from the germline V gene are MNHEY and SVGAGI. DNA for the CDR3: TGTGCCAGCACCTATGCCGGGACTAGCGGCTACGAGCAGTACTTC. This encodes CASTYAGTSGYEQYF.

The chain is built from TRBV2 and TRBJ2-2; perhaps TRBD1 as D (6 bases). The ends were cut back, 5 bases at V and 5 bases at J, with 12 bases in the middle. The V gene's germline CDR1 is SNHLY and CDR2 FYNNEI. This CDR3 spans 14 amino acids. The CDR3 reads CASSLGALTGELFF. CDR3 DNA sequence: TGTGCCAGCAGTTTGGGGGCGCTAACCGGGGAGCTGTTTTTT. Full variable domain (rest looked up from reference TRBV2 and TRBJ2-2): EPEVTQTPSHQVTQMGQEVILRCVPISNHLYFYWYRQILGQKVEFLVSFYNNEISEKSEIFDDQFSVERPDGSNFTLKIRSTKLEDSAMYFCASSLGALTGELFFGEGSRLTVL.

This clone was found once. This rearrangement joins TRBV5-6 to TRBJ1-2; D possibly corresponds to TRBD1 (6 bases). CDR1 is SGHDT, CDR2 YYEEEE, per germline. Trimming shortened V by 1 base and J by 8 bases, and 21 bases separated the two germline ends. The CDR3 spans 16 residues. The CDR3 DNA is TGTGCCAGCAGCTTGATGGCAGGGGCTAGGAGGGGCGGCTACACCTTC. It codes for CASSLMAGARRGGYTF.

This chain uses TRBV10-3 with TRBJ1-3, with TRBD1 identical over 7 bases. The CDR3 is made up of 16 amino acids. Germline values: CDR1 ENHRY, CDR2 SYGVKD. V lost 6 bases to trimming and J lost 3 bases; unmatched junction nucleotides: 11. Here the CDR3 reads CAISEGGQEYGNTIYF. CDR3 DNA sequence: TGTGCCATCAGCGAGGGCGGACAGGAATATGGAAACACCATATATTTT.

The chain combines TRBV5-1 with TRBJ2-4; D is perhaps TRBD2 (5 bases). The CDR3 is 13 residues long. Germline V gives CDR1 SGHRS, CDR2 YFSETQ. V was trimmed by 4 bases and J by 4 bases, leaving 9 bases between them. CDR3 sequence reads: CASSLDWKNIQYF. CDR3 sequence (DNA): TGCGCCAGCAGCCTGGACTGGAAAAACATTCAGTACTTC.

The chain has TRBV2 and TRBJ2-5; TRBD2 matches at 9 bases. The CDR3 loop spans 13 amino acids. Germline V lookup: CDR1 SNHLY, CDR2 FYNNEI. J gave up 5 bases and V 7 bases, and 5 bases lay outside the gene matches. The CDR3 coding sequence is TGTGCCAGCAAAGGGACTAGCCCGGAGACCCAGTACTTC. Translated, it gives CASKGTSPETQYF.

The chain couples TRBV7-6 to TRBJ2-1; the D is unclear. Germline CDR1 and CDR2: SGHVS and FNYEAQ. Trimming pared 1 base from V and 10 bases from J, leaving 11 bases between. The CDR3 covers 13 residues. CDR3 in amino acids: CASSLGQRQEQFF. The DNA for the CDR3 is TGTGCCAGCAGCTTAGGTCAGAGGCAGGAGCAGTTCTTC.

The V gene is TRBV5-1, the J gene TRBJ2-7; TRBD1 matches 8 bases. Germline V gene data show CDR1 as SGHRS and CDR2 as YFSETQ. There are 14 residues in the CDR3. J gave up 4 bases and V 3 bases, and 6 bases lay outside the gene matches. The CDR3 DNA sequence: TGCGCCAGCAGCTACGACAGGGGTGGGTACGAGCAGTACTTC. This sequence encodes CASSYDRGGYEQYF.

This chain joins TRBV19 and TRBJ2-7; 8 bases match TRBD2. V shed 1 base and J 0 bases; nucleotides not matched to a gene: 8. The germline V gene encodes CDR1 LNHDA and CDR2 SQIVND (reference sequence). CDR3 length equals 17 residues. CDR3 region: CASSIGGAGAPSYEQYF. DNA of the CDR3: TGTGCCAGTAGTATAGGGGGAGCGGGAGCTCCCTCCTACGAGCAGTACTTC.

This clone came up once. CDR3 in DNA: TGCGCCAGCAGCCAAGATGCCCTGAGACCTAGCTCCTACAATGAGCAGTTCTTC. Translating gives CASSQDALRPSSYNEQFF. The chain uses TRBV4-1 and TRBJ2-1, with D hard to call. Looked up from germline, CDR1 is MGHRA and CDR2 is YSYEKL. The V gene lost 0 bases and the J gene lost 0 bases, with 15 bases spanning the gap. The CDR3 is 18 amino acids.